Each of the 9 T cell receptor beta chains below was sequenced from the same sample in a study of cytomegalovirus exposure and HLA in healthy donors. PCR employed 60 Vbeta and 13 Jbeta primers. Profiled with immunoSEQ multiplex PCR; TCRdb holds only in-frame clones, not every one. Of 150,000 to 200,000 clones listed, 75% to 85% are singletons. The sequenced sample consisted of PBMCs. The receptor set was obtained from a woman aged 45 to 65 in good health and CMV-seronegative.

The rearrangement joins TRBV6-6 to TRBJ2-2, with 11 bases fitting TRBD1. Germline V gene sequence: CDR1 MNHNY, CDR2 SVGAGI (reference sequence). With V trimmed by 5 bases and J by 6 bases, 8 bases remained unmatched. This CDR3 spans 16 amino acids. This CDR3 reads CASSPSGTGGSGELFF. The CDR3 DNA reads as TGTGCCAGCAGTCCATCCGGGACAGGGGGTTCCGGGGAGCTGTTTTTT.

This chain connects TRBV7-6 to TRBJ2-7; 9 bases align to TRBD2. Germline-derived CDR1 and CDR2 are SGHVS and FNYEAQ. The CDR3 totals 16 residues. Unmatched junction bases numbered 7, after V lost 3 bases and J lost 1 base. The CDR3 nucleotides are TGTGCCAGCAGCTTCGGCGGGAGGGCCGGGTCCTACGAGCAGTACTTC. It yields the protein CASSFGGRAGSYEQYF. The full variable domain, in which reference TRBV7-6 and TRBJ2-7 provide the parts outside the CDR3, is GAGVSQSPRYKVTKRGQDVALRCDPISGHVSLYWYRQALGQGPEFLTYFNYEAQQDKSGLPNDRFSAERPEGSISTLTIQRTEQRDSAMYRCASSFGGRAGSYEQYFGPGTRLTVT.

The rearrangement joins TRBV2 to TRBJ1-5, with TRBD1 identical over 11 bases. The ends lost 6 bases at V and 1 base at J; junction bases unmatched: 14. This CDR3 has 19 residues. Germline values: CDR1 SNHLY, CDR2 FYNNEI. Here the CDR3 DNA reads TGTGCCAGCAGAAACTCCGGGACAGGGGGTAGTAGGAGCAATCAGCCCCAGCATTTT. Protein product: CASRNSGTGGSRSNQPQHF.

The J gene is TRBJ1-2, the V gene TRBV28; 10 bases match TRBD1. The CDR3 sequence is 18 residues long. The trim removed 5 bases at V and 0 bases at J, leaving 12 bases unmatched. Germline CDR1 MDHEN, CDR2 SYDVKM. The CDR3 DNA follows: TGTGCCAGCAGTCATAGCCCGGGACAGGGGATCGCTAACTATGGCTACACCTTC. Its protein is CASSHSPGQGIANYGYTF.

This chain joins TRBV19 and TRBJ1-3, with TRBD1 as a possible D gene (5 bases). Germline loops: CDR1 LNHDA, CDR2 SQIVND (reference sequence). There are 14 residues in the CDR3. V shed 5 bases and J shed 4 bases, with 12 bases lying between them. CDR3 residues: CASSSGLGGNTIYF. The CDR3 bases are TGTGCCAGTAGTTCGGGACTGGGCGGAAACACCATATATTTT.

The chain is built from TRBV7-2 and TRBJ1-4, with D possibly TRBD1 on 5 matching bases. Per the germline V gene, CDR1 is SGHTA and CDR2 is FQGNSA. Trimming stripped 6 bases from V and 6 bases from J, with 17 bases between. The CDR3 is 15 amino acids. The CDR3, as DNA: TGTGCCAGCAGAGAGGTCAAAGGGGTGGATGAAAAACTGTTTTTT. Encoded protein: CASREVKGVDEKLFF.

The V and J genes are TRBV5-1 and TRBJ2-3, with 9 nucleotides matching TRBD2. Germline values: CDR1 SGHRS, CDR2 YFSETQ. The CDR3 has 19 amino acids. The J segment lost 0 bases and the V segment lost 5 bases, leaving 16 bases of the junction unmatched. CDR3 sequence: CASRQAGLAGATSTDTQYF. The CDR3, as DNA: TGCGCCAGCAGACAGGCCGGATTAGCGGGGGCGACTAGCACAGATACGCAGTATTTT.

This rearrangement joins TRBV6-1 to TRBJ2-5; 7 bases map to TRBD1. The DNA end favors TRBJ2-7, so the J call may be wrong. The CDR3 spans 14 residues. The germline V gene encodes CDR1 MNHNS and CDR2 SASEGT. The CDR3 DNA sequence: TGTGCCAGCAGTGGATGGACAGGTACCTACGAGCAGTACTTC. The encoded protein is CASSGWTGTYEQYF.

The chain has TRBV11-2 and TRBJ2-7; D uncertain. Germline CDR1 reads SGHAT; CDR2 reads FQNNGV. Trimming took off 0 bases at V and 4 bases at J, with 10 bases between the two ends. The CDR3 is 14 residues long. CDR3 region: CASSLDGPVYEQYF. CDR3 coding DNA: TGTGCCAGCAGCTTAGATGGGCCAGTGTACGAGCAGTACTTC. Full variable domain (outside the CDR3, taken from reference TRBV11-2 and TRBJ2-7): EAGVAQSPRYKIIEKRQSVAFWCNPISGHATLYWYQQILGQGPKLLIQFQNNGVVDDSQLPKDRFSAERLKGVDSTLKIQPAKLEDSAVYLCASSLDGPVYEQYFGPGTRLTVT.